This TCR beta chain comes out of a study of beta chain features in type 1 diabetes. Study results and caveats: A moderate, significant TCRB CDR3 shortening appeared in type 1 diabetes across four CD4+ subsets. Patients' naive, central memory and Treg TCRB repertoires seemed closer to one another than those of healthy donors. More deletions and fewer insertions at VDJ junctions were seen in type 1 diabetes patients.

This clone showed up just a few times. Its specificity is unknown. V gave up 4 bases and J gave up 7 bases, with 12 bases separating them. The germline V gene has CDR1 MNHNY and CDR2 SVGAGI (reference sequence). The CDR3 runs 13 residues. Purity exceeded 95% in all sorted populations. Expressed TCRB transcripts were sequenced after all isolated RNA was converted to cDNA. Profiled with immunoSEQ multiplex PCR; TCRdb holds only in-frame clones, not every one. This sample yields 50,000 to 70,000 clones, of which roughly 52% are seen a single time; 2.6% belongs to the top ten. The sample was Tregs from blood. This chain connects TRBV6-6 to TRBJ2-3; D call uncertain. This clonotype was sampled from a woman aged 40-49 years with type 1 diabetes. CDR3 region: CASSSFSGNTQYF. CDR3 DNA sequence: TGTGCCAGCAGTTCATTCTCTGGCAATACGCAGTATTTT.